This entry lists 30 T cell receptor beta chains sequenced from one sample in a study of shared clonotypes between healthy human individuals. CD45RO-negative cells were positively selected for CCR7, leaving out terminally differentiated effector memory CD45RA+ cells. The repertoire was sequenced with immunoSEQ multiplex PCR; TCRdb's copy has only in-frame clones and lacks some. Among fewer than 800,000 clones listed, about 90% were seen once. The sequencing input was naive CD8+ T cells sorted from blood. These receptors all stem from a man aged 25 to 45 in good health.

CDR3 DNA sequence: TGTGCCAGCAGCTTATCAGTTGATAGAAATCAGCCCCAGCATTTT. Its protein is CASSLSVDRNQPQHF. The rearrangement joins TRBV7-9 to TRBJ1-5; D gene ambiguous. Trimming shortened V by 2 bases and J by 4 bases, and 12 bases separated the two germline ends. Germline CDR1 is SEHNR and CDR2 is FQNEAQ (reference sequence). The CDR3 has 15 residues. Together with reference TRBV7-9 and TRBJ1-5, the CDR3 gives the full variable domain: DTGVSQNPRHKITKRGQNVTFRCDPISEHNRLYWYRQTLGQGPEFLTYFQNEAQLEKSRLLSDRFSAERPKGSFSTLEIQRTEQGDSAMYLCASSLSVDRNQPQHFGDGTRLSIL.

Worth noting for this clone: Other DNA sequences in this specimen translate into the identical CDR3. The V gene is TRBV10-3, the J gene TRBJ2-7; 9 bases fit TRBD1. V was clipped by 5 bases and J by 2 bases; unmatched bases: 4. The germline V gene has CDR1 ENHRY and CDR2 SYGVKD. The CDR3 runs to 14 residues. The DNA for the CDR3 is TGTGCCATCAGTCCGGGACAGGGCCCCTACGAGCAGTACTTC. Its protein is CAISPGQGPYEQYF.

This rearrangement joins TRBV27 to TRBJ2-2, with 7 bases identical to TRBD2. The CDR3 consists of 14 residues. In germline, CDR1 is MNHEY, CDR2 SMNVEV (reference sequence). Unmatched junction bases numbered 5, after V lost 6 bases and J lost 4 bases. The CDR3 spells CASSSGGGTGELFF. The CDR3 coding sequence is TGTGCCAGCAGCTCGGGGGGTGGCACCGGGGAGCTGTTTTTT.

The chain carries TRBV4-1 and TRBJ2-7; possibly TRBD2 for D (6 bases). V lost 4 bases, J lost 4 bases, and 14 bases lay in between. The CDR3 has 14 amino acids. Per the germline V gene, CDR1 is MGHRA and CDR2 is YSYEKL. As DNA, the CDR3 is TGCGCCAGCAGCCGTGGGGGGAGTGGGTACGAGCAGTACTTC. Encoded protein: CASSRGGSGYEQYF.

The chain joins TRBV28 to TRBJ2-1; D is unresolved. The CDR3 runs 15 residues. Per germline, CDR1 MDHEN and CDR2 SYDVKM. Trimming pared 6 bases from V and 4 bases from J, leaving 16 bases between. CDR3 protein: CASRGPPAAYNEQFF. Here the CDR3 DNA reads TGTGCCAGCAGAGGACCGCCGGCTGCATACAATGAGCAGTTCTTC.

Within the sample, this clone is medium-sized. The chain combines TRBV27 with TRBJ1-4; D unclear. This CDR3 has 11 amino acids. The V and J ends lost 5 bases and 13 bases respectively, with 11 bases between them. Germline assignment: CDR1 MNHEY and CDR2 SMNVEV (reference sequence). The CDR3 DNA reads TGTGCCAGCAGTCCCATTCGAGGACTGTTTTTT. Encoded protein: CASSPIRGLFF.

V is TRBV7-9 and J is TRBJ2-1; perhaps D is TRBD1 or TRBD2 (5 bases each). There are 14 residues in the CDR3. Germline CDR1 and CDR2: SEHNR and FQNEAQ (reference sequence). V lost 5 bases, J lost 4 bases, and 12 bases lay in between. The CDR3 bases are TGTGCCAGCAGCCATCCAGAGGGGTACAATGAGCAGTTCTTC. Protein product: CASSHPEGYNEQFF.

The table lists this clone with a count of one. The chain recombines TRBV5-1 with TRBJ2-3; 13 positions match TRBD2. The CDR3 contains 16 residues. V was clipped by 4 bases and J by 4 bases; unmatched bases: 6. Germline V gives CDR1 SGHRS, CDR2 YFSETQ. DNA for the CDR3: TGCGCCAGCAGCCAGACTAGCGGGAGGATCCCAGATACGCAGTATTTT. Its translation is CASSQTSGRIPDTQYF.

This CDR3 reads CASSSPRGANEKLFF. The CDR3 DNA follows: TGTGCCAGCAGCTCTCCCAGGGGCGCTAATGAAAAACTGTTTTTT. J is TRBJ1-4 and V is TRBV7-9; D might be TRBD1 (6 bases). The CDR3 loop spans 15 amino acids. Per germline, CDR1 SEHNR and CDR2 FQNEAQ (reference sequence). Deletions cut 4 bases from V and 3 bases from J, with 12 bases between.

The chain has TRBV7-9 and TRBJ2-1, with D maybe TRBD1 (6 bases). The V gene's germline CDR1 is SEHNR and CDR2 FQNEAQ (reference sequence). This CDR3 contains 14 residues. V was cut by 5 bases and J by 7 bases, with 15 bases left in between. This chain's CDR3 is CASSSKPGENEQFF. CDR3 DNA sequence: TGTGCCAGCAGCAGCAAGCCAGGGGAAAATGAGCAGTTCTTC. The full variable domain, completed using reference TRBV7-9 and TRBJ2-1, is DTGVSQNPRHKITKRGQNVTFRCDPISEHNRLYWYRQTLGQGPEFLTYFQNEAQLEKSRLLSDRFSAERPKGSFSTLEIQRTEQGDSAMYLCASSSKPGENEQFFGPGTRLTVL.

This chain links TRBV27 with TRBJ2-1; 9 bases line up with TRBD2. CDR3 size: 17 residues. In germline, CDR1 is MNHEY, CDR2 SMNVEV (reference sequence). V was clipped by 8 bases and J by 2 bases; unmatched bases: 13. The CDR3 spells CASAERGRLAAYNEQFF. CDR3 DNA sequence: TGTGCCAGCGCCGAGAGAGGTCGACTAGCGGCCTACAATGAGCAGTTCTTC.

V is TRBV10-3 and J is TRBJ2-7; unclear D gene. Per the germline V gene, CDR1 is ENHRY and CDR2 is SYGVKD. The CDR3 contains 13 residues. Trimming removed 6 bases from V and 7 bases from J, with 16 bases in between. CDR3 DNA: TGTGCCATCAGCTCCGACGGCTCTTGGGAGCAGTACTTC. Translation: CAISSDGSWEQYF.

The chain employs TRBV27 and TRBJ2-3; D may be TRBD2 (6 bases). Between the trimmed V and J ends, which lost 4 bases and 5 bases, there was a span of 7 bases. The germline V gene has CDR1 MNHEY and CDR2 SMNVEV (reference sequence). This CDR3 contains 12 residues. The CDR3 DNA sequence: TGTGCCAGCAGTTCCGGGGGAGATACGCAGTATTTT. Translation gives CASSSGGDTQYF.

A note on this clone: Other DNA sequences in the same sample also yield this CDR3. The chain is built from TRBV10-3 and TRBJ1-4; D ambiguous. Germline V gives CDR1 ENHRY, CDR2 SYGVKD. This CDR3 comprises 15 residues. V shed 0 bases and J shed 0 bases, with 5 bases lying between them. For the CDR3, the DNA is TGTGCCATCAGTGAGTCCGGTGCAACTAATGAAAAACTGTTTTTT. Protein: CAISESGATNEKLFF.

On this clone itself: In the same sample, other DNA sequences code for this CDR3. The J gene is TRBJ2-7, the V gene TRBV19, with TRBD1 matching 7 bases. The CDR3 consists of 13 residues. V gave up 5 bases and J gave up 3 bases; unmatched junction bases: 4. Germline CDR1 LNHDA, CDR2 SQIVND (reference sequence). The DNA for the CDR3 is TGTGCCAGTAGTTCTTCAGGGGGCTACGAGCAGTACTTC. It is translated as CASSSSGGYEQYF.

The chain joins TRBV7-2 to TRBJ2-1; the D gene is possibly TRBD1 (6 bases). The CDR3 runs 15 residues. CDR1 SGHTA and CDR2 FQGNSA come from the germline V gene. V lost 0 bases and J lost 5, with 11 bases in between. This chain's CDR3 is CASSLARRTDNEQFF. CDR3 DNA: TGTGCCAGCAGCTTAGCGCGGAGGACAGACAATGAGCAGTTCTTC.

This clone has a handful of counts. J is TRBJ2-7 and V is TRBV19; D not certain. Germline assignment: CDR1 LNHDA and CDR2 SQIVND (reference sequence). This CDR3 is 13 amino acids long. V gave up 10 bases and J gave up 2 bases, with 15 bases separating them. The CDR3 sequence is CATSPGVAYEQYF. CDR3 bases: TGTGCCACCAGCCCAGGAGTGGCCTACGAGCAGTACTTC.

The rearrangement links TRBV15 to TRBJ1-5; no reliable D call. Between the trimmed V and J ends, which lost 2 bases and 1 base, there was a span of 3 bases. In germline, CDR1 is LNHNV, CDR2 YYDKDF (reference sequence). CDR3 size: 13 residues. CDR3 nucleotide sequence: TGTGCCACCAGCAGACTGAGCAATCAGCCCCAGCATTTT. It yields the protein CATSRLSNQPQHF. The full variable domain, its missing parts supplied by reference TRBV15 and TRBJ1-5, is DAMVIQNPRYQVTQFGKPVTLSCSQTLNHNVMYWYQQKSSQAPKLLFHYYDKDFNNEADTPDNFQSRRPNTSFCFLDIRSPGLGDTAMYLCATSRLSNQPQHFGDGTRLSIL.

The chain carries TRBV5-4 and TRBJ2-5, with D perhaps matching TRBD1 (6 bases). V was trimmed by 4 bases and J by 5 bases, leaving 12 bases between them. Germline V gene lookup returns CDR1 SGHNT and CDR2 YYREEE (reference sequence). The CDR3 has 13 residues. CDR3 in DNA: TGTGCCAGCAGCGTAACAGGGATGGAGACCCAGTACTTC. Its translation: CASSVTGMETQYF.

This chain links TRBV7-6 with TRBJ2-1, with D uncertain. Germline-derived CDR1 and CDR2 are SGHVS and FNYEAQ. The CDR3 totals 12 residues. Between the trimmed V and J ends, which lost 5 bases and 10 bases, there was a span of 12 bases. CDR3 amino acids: CASSLRNGEQFF. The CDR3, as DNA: TGTGCCAGCAGCCTGCGAAACGGGGAGCAGTTCTTC.

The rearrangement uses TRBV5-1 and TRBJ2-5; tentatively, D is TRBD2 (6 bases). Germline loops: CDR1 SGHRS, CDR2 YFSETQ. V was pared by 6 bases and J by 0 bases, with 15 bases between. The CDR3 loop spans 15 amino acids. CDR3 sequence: CASKTHGGYQETQYF. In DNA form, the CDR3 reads TGCGCCAGCAAAACCCACGGAGGGTACCAAGAGACCCAGTACTTC.

The CDR3 coding sequence is TGCGCCAGCAGCTTGGTAGATCCCTACGAGCAGTACTTC. Translation: CASSLVDPYEQYF. This chain uses TRBV5-1 with TRBJ2-7; no clear D gene. The CDR3 spans 13 residues. CDR1 and CDR2 (germline): SGHRS, YFSETQ. V lost 0 bases and J 2 bases, leaving 6 bases between the germline ends.

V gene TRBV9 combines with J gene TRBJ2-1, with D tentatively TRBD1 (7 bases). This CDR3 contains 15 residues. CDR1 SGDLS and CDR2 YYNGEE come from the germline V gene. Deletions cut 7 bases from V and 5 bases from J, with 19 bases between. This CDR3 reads CASDGGGTENNEQFF. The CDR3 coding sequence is TGTGCCAGCGACGGTGGGGGGACAGAAAACAATGAGCAGTTCTTC.

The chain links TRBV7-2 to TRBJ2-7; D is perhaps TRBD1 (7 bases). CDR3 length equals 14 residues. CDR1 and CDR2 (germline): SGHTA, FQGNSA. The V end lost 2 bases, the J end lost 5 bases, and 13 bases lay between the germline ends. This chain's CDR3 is CASSLQGGSNEQYF. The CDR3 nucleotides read TGTGCCAGCAGCTTACAGGGGGGCTCTAACGAGCAGTACTTC.

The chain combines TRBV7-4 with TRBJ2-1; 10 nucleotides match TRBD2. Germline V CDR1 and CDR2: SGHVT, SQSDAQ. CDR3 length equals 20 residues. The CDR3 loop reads CARLQGSTSGLESSYNEQFF. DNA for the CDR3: TGTGCGCGCCTACAGGGATCGACTAGCGGGTTAGAGAGCTCCTACAATGAGCAGTTCTTC.

The CDR3 nucleotides read TGTGCCAGCAGTTTATGGGGCGGACCCTCCTACAATGAGCAGTTCTTC. It is translated as CASSLWGGPSYNEQFF. The chain uses TRBV27 and TRBJ2-1; tentatively, D is TRBD1 (5 bases). Germline values: CDR1 MNHEY, CDR2 SMNVEV (reference sequence). Trimming removed 1 base from V and 0 bases from J, with 10 bases in between. There are 16 residues in the CDR3.

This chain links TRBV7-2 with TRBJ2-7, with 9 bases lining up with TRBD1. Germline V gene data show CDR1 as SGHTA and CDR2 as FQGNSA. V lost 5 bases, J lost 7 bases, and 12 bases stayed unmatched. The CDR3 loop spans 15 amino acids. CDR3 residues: CASSAPGQGDYEQYF. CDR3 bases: TGTGCCAGCAGCGCCCCGGGACAGGGAGATTATGAGCAGTACTTC. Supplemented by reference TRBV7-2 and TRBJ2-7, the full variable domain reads GAGVSQSPSNKVTEKGKDVELRCDPISGHTALYWYRQSLGQGLEFLIYFQGNSAPDKSGLPSDRFSAERTGGSVSTLTIQRTQQEDSAVYLCASSAPGQGDYEQYFGPGTRLTVT.

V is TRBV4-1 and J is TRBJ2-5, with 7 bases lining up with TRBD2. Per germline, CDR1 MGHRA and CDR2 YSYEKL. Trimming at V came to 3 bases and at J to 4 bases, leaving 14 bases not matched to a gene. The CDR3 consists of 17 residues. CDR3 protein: CASSQKGSAGATETQYF. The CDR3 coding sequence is TGCGCCAGCAGCCAGAAGGGTTCGGCGGGAGCTACAGAGACCCAGTACTTC.

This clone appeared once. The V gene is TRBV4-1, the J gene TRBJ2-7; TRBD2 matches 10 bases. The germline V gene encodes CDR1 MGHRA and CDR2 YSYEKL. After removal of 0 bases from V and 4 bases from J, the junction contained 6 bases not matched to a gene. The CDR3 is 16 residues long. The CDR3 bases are TGCGCCAGCAGCCAAGATTCACTAGCGGGAAGATACGAGCAGTACTTC. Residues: CASSQDSLAGRYEQYF.

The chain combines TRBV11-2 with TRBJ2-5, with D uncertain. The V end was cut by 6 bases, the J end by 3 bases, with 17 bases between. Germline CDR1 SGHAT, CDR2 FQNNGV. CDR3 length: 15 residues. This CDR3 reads CASRLRSGLKETQYF. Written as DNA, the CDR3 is TGTGCCAGCAGATTACGCTCAGGTCTGAAAGAGACCCAGTACTTC.